What follows are 3 T cell receptor beta chains derived from one specimen sequenced in a study of blood T cell repertoires in COVID-19. Sequencing was performed with immunoSEQ multiplex PCR; in TCRdb, only in-frame clones are kept and a portion is missing. This sample has some 320,000 clones, with 90% found just once. The material sequenced was PBMCs or T cells enriched from blood (not recorded which). The receptor source for this set is a man in his fifties or sixties who had recovered from COVID-19.

J is TRBJ2-5 and V is TRBV6-5, with TRBD1 matching over 9 bases. The CDR3 consists of 12 residues. The V gene end was trimmed by 10 bases and the J gene end by 4 bases; junction bases not matched to a gene: 4. Germline CDR1 reads MNHEY; CDR2 reads SVGAGI. CDR3 loop: CATRTGAETQYF. DNA for the CDR3: TGTGCCACTCGGACAGGGGCAGAGACCCAGTACTTC.

J is TRBJ1-6 and V is TRBV19, with D maybe TRBD1 (5 bases). The CDR3 totals 15 residues. Germline V gene sequence: CDR1 LNHDA, CDR2 SQIVND (reference sequence). V gave up 6 bases and J gave up 0 bases, with 9 bases separating them. CDR3 nucleotides: TGTGCCAGTAGCGCTCAGGGCTCCTATAATTCACCCCTCCACTTT. Its translation: CASSAQGSYNSPLHF.

The rearrangement links TRBV29-1 to TRBJ2-1; weak D call: TRBD2 (6 bases). CDR3 length equals 13 residues. Trimming cost V 4 bases and J 5 bases, with 12 bases left between them. Germline V gene sequence: CDR1 SQVTM, CDR2 ANQGSEA. The CDR3 DNA is TGCAGCGTTGGGTTAGCGGCTAACAATGAGCAGTTCTTC. Protein: CSVGLAANNEQFF.